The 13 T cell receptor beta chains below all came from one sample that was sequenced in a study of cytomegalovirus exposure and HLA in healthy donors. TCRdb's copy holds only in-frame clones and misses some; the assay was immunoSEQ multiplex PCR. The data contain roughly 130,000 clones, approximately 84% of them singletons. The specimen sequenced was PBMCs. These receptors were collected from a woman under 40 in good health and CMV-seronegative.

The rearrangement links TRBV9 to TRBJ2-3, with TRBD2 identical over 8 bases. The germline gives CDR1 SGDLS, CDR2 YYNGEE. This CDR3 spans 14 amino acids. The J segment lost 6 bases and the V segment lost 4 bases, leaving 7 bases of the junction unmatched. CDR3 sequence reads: CASSPSGGRDTQYF. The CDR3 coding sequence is TGTGCCAGCAGCCCTAGCGGCGGGAGGGATACGCAGTATTTT.

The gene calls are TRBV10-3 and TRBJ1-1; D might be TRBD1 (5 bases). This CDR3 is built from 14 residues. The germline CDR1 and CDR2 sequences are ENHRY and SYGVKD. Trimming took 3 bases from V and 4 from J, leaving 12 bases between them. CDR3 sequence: CAISDRGESTEAFF. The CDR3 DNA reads TGTGCCATCAGTGACCGGGGGGAGAGCACTGAAGCTTTCTTT.

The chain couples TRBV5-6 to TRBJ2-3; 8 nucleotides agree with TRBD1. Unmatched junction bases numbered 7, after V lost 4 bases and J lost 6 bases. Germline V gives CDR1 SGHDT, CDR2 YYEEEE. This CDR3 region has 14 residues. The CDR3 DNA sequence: TGTGCCAGCAGCCAGGGGGCCAAGTGGGATACGCAGTATTTT. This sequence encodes CASSQGAKWDTQYF.

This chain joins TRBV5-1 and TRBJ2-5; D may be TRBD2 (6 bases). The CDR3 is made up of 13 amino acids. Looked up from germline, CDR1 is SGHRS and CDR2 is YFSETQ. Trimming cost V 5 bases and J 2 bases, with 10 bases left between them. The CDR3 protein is CASSGGSQETQYF. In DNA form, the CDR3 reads TGCGCCAGCAGTGGAGGGAGTCAAGAGACCCAGTACTTC.

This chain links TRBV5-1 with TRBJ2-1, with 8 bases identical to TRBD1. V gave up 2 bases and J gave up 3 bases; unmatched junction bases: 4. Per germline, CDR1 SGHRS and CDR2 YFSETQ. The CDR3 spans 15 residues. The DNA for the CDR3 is TGCGCCAGCAGCTTCGACAGGGGCAACTACAATGAGCAGTTCTTC. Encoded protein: CASSFDRGNYNEQFF.

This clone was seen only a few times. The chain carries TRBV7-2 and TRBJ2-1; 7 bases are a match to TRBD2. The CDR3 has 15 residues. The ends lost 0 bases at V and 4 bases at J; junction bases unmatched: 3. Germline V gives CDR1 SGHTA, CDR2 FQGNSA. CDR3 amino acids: CASSLASSGYNEQFF. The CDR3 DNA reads TGTGCCAGCAGCTTAGCTTCTAGCGGATACAATGAGCAGTTCTTC.

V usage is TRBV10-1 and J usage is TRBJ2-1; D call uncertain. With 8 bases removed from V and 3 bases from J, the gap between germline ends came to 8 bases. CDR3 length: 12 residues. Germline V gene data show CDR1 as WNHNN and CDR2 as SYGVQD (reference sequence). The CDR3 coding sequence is TGCGCCAGCTCCCGCGGCTACAATGAGCAGTTCTTC. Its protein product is CASSRGYNEQFF.

CDR3 residues: CASSAQGYSYGYTF. Written as DNA, the CDR3 is TGTGCCAGCAGCGCACAGGGCTATAGCTATGGCTACACCTTC. The chain combines TRBV9 with TRBJ1-2; the D gene is possibly TRBD1 (6 bases). The CDR3 is 14 amino acids. The germline V gene has CDR1 SGDLS and CDR2 YYNGEE. Trimming left V 3 bases short and J 4 bases short, with 13 bases between.

The CDR3 loop reads CASSFTGQNTGELFF. CDR3 DNA sequence: TGTGCCAGCAGCTTCACCGGACAGAACACCGGGGAGCTGTTTTTT. The chain uses TRBV7-6 and TRBJ2-2, with D possibly being TRBD1 (5 bases). V gave up 3 bases and J gave up 1 base, with 9 bases separating them. Germline assignment: CDR1 SGHVS and CDR2 FNYEAQ. This CDR3 contains 15 residues.

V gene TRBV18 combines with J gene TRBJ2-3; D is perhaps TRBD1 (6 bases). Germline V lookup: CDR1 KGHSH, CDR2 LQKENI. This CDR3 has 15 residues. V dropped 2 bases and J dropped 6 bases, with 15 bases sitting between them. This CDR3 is CASSPTMGARDTQYF. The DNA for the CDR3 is TGTGCCAGCTCACCAACGATGGGGGCGAGGGATACGCAGTATTTT.

CDR3 amino acids: CASSQLGHGYTF. The CDR3 DNA reads TGCGCCAGCAGCCAGCTTGGCCATGGCTACACCTTC. The chain employs TRBV4-1 and TRBJ1-2, with unresolved D. This CDR3 has 12 amino acids. The V end lost 3 bases, the J end lost 6 bases, and 8 bases lay between the germline ends. Looked up from germline, CDR1 is MGHRA and CDR2 is YSYEKL.

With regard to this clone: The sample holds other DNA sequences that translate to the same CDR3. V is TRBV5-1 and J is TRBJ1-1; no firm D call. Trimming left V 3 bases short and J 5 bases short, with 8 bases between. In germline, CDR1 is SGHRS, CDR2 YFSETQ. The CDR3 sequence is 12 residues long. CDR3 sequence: CASSSRGTEAFF. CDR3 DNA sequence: TGCGCCAGCAGCTCCCGCGGTACTGAAGCTTTCTTT.

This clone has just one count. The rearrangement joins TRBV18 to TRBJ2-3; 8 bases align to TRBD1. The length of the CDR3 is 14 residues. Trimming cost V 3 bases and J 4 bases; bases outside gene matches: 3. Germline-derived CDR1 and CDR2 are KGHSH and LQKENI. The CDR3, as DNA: TGTGCCAGCTCACCGACAGGGGTCGCAGATACGCAGTATTTT. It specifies CASSPTGVADTQYF.